A selection of T cell receptor beta chains follows, all from one sample in a study of OX40 agonist ivuxolimab in advanced cancers. TCRdb's table, derived via immunoSEQ multiplex PCR, lists solely in-frame clones and lacks some. The sample lists approximately 30,000 clones, about nine tenths occurring once. Sequencing was performed on CD4+ or CD8+ T cells sorted from blood, taken in a trial of the OX40 agonist ivuxolimab. The receptors originated from an adult with an advanced solid tumor such as melanoma, head and neck, liver or kidney cancer. CDR3s include the opening cysteine and the closing phenylalanine or tryptophan. Each record gives: V gene, clone size, CDR3 protein. Not all rows give a size; the values are once, few, many and, for expanded clones, a class.

TRBV27	.	CASSPRTGSEEPQHF
TRBV2	.	CASRSSRGQGPYEQYF
TRBV7-8	.	CASSLAGYTEAFF
TRBV5-5	.	CASSPGGLNTEAFF
TRBV7-6	.	CASSLGAGLDEQFF
TRBV2	.	CASKWLGTGEGRGYTF
TRBV29-1	.	CSAAHFGSYEQYF
TRBV5-4	.	CASSLVVRGSIYNEQFF
TRBV9	.	CASSVKGQVSSYNEQFF
TRBV28	.	CASSLTYNRGHEQYF
TRBV9	.	CASSVAGRASDTQYF
TRBV5-1	.	CASSLAHSGSYSYEQYF
TRBV6-1	.	CASSQEGSSTDTQYF
TRBV6-6	.	CASSYWNEQFF
TRBV4-1	.	CASSQGYGTLWAFF
TRBV7-8	once	CASSLGQGGDSKQFF
TRBV27	.	CASSLRVGQPQHF
TRBV2	.	CASSDPDESNEKLFF
TRBV10-2	.	CASSESTSNQPQHF
TRBV9	.	CASSELAGAFNEQFF
TRBV11-2	.	CASSFGTGGGGEQYF
TRBV7-8	.	CASSPWDSSYGYTF
TRBV29-1	.	CSVLGVQETQYF
TRBV5-8	.	CASSFSGTSGRVGEQYF
TRBV5-1	.	CASSLGPRTGEQYF
TRBV6-5	.	CASSYSILGAEQYF
TRBV5-8	.	CASSLSLAISYEQYF
TRBV7-8	.	CASSFPPLAQGTDTQYF
TRBV19	.	CASSIVALTLYNEQFF
TRBV2	.	CASSESGLRGTDTQYF
TRBV29-1	.	CSVVRPNTEAFF
TRBV7-9	.	CASSFLVRVQDTQYF
TRBV7-4	.	CASSLSGTSAYEQYF
TRBV9	.	CASSPYSSATSYEQYF
TRBV19	.	CASSIAGYSNQPQHF
TRBV29-1	.	CSVEDLAGLEAFF
TRBV6-7	.	CASSPGTGKSGNTIYF
TRBV25-1	.	CASSEWGGANEQYF
TRBV9	.	CASSAWTGLAGNTIYF
TRBV5-1	.	CASSLFGGRPPLHNEQFF
TRBV19	.	CATSGVANYGYTF
TRBV18	.	CASSDGLAGGLETQYF
TRBV11-2	.	CASSFDRGWGNEQFF